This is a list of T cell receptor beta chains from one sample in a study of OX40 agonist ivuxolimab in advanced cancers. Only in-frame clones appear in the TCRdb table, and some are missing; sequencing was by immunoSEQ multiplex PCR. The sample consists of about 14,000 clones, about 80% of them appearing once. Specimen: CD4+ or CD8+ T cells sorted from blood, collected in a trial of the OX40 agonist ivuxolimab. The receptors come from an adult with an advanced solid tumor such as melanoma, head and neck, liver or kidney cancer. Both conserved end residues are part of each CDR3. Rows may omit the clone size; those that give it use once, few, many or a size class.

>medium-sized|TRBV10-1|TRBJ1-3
CASSAGTEGNTIYF
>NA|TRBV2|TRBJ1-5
CASSGRGNQPQHF
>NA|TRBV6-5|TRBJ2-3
CASSYDSTDTQYF
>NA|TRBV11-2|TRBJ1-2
CASSLNMGADYGYTF
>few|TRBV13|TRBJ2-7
CASSKGQGVRYEQYF
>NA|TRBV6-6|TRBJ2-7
CASRNDPGRLYEQYF
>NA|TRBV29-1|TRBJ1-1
CSVEWPIKVNTEAFF
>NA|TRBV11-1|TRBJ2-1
CASSLGSRDEQFF
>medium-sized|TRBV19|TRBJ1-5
CASRPLTGSNQPQHF
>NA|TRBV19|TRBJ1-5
CASGEVGPQHF
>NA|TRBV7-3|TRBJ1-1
CASSIGADTEAFF
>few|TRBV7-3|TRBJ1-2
CASSFGGSYGYTF
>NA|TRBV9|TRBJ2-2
CASSVSTGHTGELFF
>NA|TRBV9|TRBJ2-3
CASSVAGGRWSTDTQYF
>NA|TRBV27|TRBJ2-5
CASSPGWGAQYF
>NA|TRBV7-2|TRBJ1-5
CASSPEGDSNQPQHF
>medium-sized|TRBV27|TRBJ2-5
CASSLYLGETQYF
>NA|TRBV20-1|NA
CLFADSYEQYF
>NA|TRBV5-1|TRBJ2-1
CASSLNSRDRGYNEQFF
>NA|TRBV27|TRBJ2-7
CASSLTPPGTSGLNEQYF
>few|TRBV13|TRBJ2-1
CASSTGIASSYNEQFF
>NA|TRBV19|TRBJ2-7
CASSISQSYEQYF
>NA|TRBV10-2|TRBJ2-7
CASSGMEDYEQYF
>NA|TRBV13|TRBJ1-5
CASSQGGGPQHF
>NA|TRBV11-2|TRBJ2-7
CASSKSSIHEQYF
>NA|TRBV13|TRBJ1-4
CASSTGQGREKLFF
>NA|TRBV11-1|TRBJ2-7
CASSPAGLGEQYF
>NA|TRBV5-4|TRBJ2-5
CASSSGSGQTQYF
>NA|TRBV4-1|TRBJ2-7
CASSLLGTDYEQYF
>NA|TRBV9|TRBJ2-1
CASSSLINNEQFF
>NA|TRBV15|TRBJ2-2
CATSGTLNTGELFF
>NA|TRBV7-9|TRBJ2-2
CASRGDRSTGELFF
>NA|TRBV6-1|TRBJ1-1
CASTMGGSNTEAFF
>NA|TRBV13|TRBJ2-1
CASRESSYNEQFF
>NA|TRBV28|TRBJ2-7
CASSFWDEQYF